The sequence of this T cell receptor beta chain was determined in a study of cytomegalovirus exposure and HLA in healthy donors. In germline, CDR1 is MNHNY, CDR2 SVGAGI (reference sequence). V was clipped by 4 bases and J by 7 bases; unmatched bases: 11. There are 16 residues in the CDR3. Primers included in the PCR were 60 Vbeta and 13 Jbeta primers. The method was immunoSEQ multiplex PCR; TCRdb's version includes in-frame clones alone and lacks a portion of them. The sample includes about 150,000 clones, 79% seen only once; the top ten take about 3.7%. The receptor comes from a human donor in good health. The gene calls are TRBV6-6 and TRBJ2-5; 11 bases are a match to TRBD2. Sequenced input: PBMCs. The CDR3 region has the DNA TGTGCCAGCAGTTCCACACTAGCGGGGGTACCTGTGACCCAGTACTTC. Protein: CASSSTLAGVPVTQYF.